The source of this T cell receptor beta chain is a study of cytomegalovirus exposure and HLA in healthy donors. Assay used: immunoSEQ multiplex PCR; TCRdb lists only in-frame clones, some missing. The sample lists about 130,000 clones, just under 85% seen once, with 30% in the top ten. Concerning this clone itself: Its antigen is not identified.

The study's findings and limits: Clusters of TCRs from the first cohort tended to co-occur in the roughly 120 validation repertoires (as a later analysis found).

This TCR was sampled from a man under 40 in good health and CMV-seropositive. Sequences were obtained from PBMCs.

CDR3: CASSRPTDMNTEAFF. The DNA of the CDR3 is TGTGCCAGCAGTAGACCGACTGATATGAACACTGAAGCTTTCTTT. The V gene is TRBV25-1, the J gene TRBJ1-1, with D unresolved. The V and J ends lost 5 bases and 0 bases respectively, with 13 bases between them. Germline V gene data show CDR1 as MGHDK and CDR2 as SYGVNS. CDR3 size: 15 residues.